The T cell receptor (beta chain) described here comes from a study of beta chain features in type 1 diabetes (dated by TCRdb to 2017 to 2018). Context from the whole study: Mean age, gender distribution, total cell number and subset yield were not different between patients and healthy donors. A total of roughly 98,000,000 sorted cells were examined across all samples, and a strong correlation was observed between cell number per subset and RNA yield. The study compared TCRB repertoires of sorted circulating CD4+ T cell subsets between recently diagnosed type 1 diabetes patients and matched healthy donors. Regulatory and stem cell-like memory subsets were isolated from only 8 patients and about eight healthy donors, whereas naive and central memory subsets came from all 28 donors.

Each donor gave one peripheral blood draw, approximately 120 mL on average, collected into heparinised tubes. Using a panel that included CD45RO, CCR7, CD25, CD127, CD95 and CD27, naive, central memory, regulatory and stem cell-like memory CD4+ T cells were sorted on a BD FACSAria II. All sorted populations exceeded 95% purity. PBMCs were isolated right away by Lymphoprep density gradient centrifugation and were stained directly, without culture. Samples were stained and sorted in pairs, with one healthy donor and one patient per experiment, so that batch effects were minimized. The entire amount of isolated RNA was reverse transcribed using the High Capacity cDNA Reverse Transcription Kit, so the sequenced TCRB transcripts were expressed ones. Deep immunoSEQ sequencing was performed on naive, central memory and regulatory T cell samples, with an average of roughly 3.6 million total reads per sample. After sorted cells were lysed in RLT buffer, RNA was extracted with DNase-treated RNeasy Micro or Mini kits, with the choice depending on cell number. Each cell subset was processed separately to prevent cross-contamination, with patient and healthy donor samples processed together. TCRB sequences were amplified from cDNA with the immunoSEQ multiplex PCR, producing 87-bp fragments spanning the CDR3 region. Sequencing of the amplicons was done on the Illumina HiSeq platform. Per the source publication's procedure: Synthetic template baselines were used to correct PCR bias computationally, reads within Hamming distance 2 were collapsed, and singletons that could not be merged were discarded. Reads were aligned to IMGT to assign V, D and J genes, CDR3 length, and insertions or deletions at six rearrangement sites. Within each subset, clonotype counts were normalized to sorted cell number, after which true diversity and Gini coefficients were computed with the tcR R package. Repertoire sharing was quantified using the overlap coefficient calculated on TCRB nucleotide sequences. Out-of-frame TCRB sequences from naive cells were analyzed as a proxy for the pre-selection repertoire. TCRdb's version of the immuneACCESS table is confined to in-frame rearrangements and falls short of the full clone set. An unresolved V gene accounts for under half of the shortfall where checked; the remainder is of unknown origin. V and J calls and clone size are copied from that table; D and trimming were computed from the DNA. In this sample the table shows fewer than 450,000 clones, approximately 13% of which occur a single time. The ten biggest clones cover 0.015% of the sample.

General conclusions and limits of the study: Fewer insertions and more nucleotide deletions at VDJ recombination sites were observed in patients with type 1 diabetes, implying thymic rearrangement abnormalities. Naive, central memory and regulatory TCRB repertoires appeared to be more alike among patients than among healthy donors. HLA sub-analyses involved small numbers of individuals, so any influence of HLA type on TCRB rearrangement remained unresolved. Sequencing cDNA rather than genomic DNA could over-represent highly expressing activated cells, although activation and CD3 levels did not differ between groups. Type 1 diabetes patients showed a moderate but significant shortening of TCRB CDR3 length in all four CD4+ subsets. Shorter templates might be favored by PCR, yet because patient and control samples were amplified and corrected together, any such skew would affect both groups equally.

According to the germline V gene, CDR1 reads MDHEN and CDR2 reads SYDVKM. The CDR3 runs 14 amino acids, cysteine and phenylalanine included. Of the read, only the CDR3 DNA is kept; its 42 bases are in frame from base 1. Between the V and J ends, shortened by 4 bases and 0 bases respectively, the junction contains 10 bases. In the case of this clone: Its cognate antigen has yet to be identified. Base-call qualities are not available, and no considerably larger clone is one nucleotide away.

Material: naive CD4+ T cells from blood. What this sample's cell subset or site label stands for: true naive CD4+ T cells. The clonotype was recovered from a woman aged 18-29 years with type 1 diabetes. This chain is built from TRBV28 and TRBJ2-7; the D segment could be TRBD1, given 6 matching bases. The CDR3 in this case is CASSSGQSSYEQYF. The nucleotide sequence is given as TGTGCCAGCAGTTCCGGACAGAGCTCCTACGAGCAGTACTTC.